The 21 T cell receptor beta chains in this list originate from one sample, sequenced in a study of human T cells and chemical hapten exposure. The sample's time point: healthy volunteer bleed at 6 weeks. The template was total RNA from unfractionated whole blood. TCRdb redid the calling of the RACE reads with MiXCR, one entry per CDR3 protein. The sample includes around 80,000 distinct CDR3 sequences, under 10% of them seen just once. Sequencing was performed on whole blood. The receptor set was obtained from a male donor in good health. Some clones in this sample may be carry-over from other donors' samples.

The gene calls are TRBV29-1 and TRBJ1-1; TRBD1 might be the D (5 bases). V lost 0 bases to trimming and J lost 0 bases, with 14 bases between them. Germline V CDR1 and CDR2: SQVTM, ANQGSEA. This CDR3 is built from 16 residues. CDR3 sequence reads: CSVEDWAGRMNTEAFF. DNA of the CDR3: TGCAGCGTTGAAGATTGGGCAGGGCGGATGAACACTGAAGCTTTCTTT.

The table lists this clonotype with a few counts. In nucleotides, the CDR3 is TGCGCCAGCAGAGAAATCCGGGACTTAACAGATACGCAGTATTTT. Protein: CASREIRDLTDTQYF. This sequence joins TRBV10-2 and TRBJ2-3; a possible D gene is TRBD2 (6 bases). The germline gives CDR1 WSHSY, CDR2 SAAADI. Deletions cut 6 bases from V and 3 bases from J, with 16 bases between. This CDR3 has 15 amino acids.

This clonotype was picked up many times. The V gene is TRBV19, the J gene TRBJ1-3; D is unclear. The germline gives CDR1 LNHDA, CDR2 SQIVND (reference sequence). This CDR3 contains 14 residues. Trimming stripped 3 bases from V and 3 bases from J, with 9 bases between. CDR3 region: CASSMVGVGNTIYF. The CDR3 DNA sequence: TGTGCCAGTAGTATGGTCGGGGTTGGAAACACCATATATTTT.

This clonotype was detected ten times or more. This rearrangement joins TRBV29-1 to TRBJ2-3; unclear D gene. Germline lookup yields CDR1 SQVTM and CDR2 ANQGSEA. CDR3 length: 11 amino acids. V shed 4 bases and J shed 4 bases, with 6 bases lying between them. Written as DNA, the CDR3 is TGCAGCGTTGGCTGGGCAGATACGCAGTATTTT. Its protein product is CSVGWADTQYF.

V and J are TRBV7-2 and TRBJ2-1; the match to TRBD2 covers 10 bases. Germline V lookup: CDR1 SGHTA, CDR2 FQGNSA. The CDR3 loop spans 17 amino acids. Trimming at V came to 5 bases and at J to 6 bases, leaving 13 bases not matched to a gene. The CDR3 is CASSLRASGSGLNEQFF. CDR3 DNA: TGTGCCAGCAGCCTCCGGGCTAGCGGGAGTGGTCTCAATGAGCAGTTCTTC.

This clonotype was seen only a few times. The CDR3 bases are TGTGCCAGCAGCCCCCGGGACAGGGAGACTGAAGCTTTCTTT. Translated: CASSPRDRETEAFF. The chain employs TRBV3-1 and TRBJ1-1, with TRBD1 identical over 9 bases. CDR3 length: 14 residues. Looked up from germline, CDR1 is LGHDT and CDR2 is YNNKEL (reference sequence). V lost 4 bases, J lost 5 bases, and 5 bases stayed unmatched. Variable domain in full (rest from reference TRBV3-1 and TRBJ1-1): DTAVSQTPKYLVTQMGNDKSIKCEQNLGHDTMYWYKQDSKKFLKIMFSYNNKELIINETVPNRFSPKSPDKAHLNLHINSLELGDSAVYFCASSPRDRETEAFFGQGTRLTVV.

V usage is TRBV15 and J usage is TRBJ2-3; D unclear. Trimming cost V 5 bases and J 2 bases, with 8 bases left between them. Germline values: CDR1 LNHNV, CDR2 YYDKDF (reference sequence). The CDR3 is 13 amino acids. The DNA for the CDR3 is TGTGCCACCAGCGGAAGCATCACAGATACGCAGTATTTT. Its protein product is CATSGSITDTQYF. The full variable domain, in which reference TRBV15 and TRBJ2-3 provide the parts outside the CDR3, is DAMVIQNPRYQVTQFGKPVTLSCSQTLNHNVMYWYQQKSSQAPKLLFHYYDKDFNNEADTPDNFQSRRPNTSFCFLDIRSPGLGDTAMYLCATSGSITDTQYFGPGTRLTVL.

Here the CDR3 reads CASSVGVYNEQFF. The DNA of the CDR3 is TGTGCCAGCAGCGTAGGGGTCTACAATGAGCAGTTCTTC. The J gene is TRBJ2-1, the V gene TRBV9; no definite D call. Germline CDR1 SGDLS, CDR2 YYNGEE. Trimming took off 0 bases at V and 3 bases at J, with 4 bases between the two ends. The CDR3 is made up of 13 amino acids.

The rearrangement joins TRBV11-2 to TRBJ1-1; D gene unclear. Trimming left V 0 bases short and J 4 bases short, with 9 bases between. Germline CDR1 reads SGHAT; CDR2 reads FQNNGV. This CDR3 contains 14 residues. CDR3 sequence (DNA): TGTGCCAGCAGCTTAGATGGAGGAGGCACTGAAGCTTTCTTT. Protein: CASSLDGGGTEAFF.

The V and J genes are TRBV25-1 and TRBJ1-1; TRBD1 matches at 9 bases. V lost 10 bases, J lost 11 bases, and 14 bases stayed unmatched. CDR3 length: 13 residues. Germline values: CDR1 MGHDK, CDR2 SYGVNS. In DNA form, the CDR3 reads TGTGCCACCATTCCCCACAGGGGGCGGATGGCTTTCTTT. Encoded protein: CATIPHRGRMAFF.

The rearrangement links TRBV20-1 to TRBJ1-6; maybe TRBD1 (5 bases). Germline V gene sequence: CDR1 DFQATT, CDR2 SNEGSKA (reference sequence). CDR3 size: 16 residues. The V end was cut by 1 base, the J end by 5 bases, with 15 bases between. This CDR3 is CSARGAGSLDNSPLHF. Written as DNA, the CDR3 is TGCAGTGCTAGAGGTGCAGGGAGTCTCGATAATTCACCCCTCCACTTT.

This clonotype was seen ten or more times. The chain carries TRBV10-3 and TRBJ2-3; D ambiguous. V was cut by 0 bases and J by 4 bases, with 8 bases left in between. The germline gives CDR1 ENHRY, CDR2 SYGVKD. This CDR3 spans 14 amino acids. In DNA form, the CDR3 reads TGTGCCATCAGTGAGTCGCTGTCGGCAGATACGCAGTATTTT. Translation: CAISESLSADTQYF.

This chain joins TRBV29-1 and TRBJ2-1; no firm D call. V was trimmed by 3 bases and J by 10 bases, leaving 10 bases between them. The CDR3 runs to 11 residues. In germline, CDR1 is SQVTM, CDR2 ANQGSEA. For the CDR3, the DNA is TGCAGCGTTGAGGTAGCCCGGGAGCAGTTCTTC. This gives the protein CSVEVAREQFF.

The chain uses TRBV12-3 or TRBV12-4 and TRBJ1-1; D call uncertain. The CDR3 length is 14 residues. V was shortened by 6 bases and J by 5 bases, with 16 bases between the two germline ends. The CDR3 is CASRPNQSGTEAFF. CDR3 nucleotides: TGTGCCAGCAGACCCAACCAATCGGGGACTGAAGCTTTCTTT.

The chain is built from TRBV7-2 and TRBJ1-4; D gene unclear. The length of the CDR3 is 15 residues. Deletions cut 3 bases from V and 7 bases from J, with 15 bases between. Germline V gene sequence: CDR1 SGHTA, CDR2 FQGNSA. For the CDR3, the DNA is TGTGCCAGCAGCTTCCCGGCGGGAGTAGCTGAAAAACTGTTTTTT. Translating it yields CASSFPAGVAEKLFF.

The V call is TRBV29-1, the J call TRBJ1-3; TRBD1 is a possible D gene (5 bases). In germline, CDR1 is SQVTM, CDR2 ANQGSEA. V gave up 4 bases and J gave up 7 bases, with 11 bases separating them. There are 12 residues in the CDR3. Here the CDR3 reads CSVVTGSNTIYF. In nucleotides, the CDR3 is TGCAGCGTTGTAACAGGCAGCAACACCATATATTTT. The full variable domain, completed using reference TRBV29-1 and TRBJ1-3, is SAVISQKPSRDICQRGTSLTIQCQVDSQVTMMFWYRQQPGQSLTLIATANQGSEATYESGFVIDKFPISRPNLTFSTLTVSNMSPEDSSIYLCSVVTGSNTIYFGEGSWLTVV.

The chain combines TRBV29-1 with TRBJ2-2, with 9 bases lining up with TRBD1. CDR1 SQVTM and CDR2 ANQGSEA come from the germline V gene. The CDR3 runs 15 residues. The trim removed 3 bases at V and 6 bases at J, leaving 8 bases unmatched. CDR3 amino acids: CSVDSGTGYAGELFF. The CDR3 nucleotides read TGCAGCGTTGATTCCGGGACAGGGTATGCCGGGGAGCTGTTTTTT.

This chain joins TRBV19 and TRBJ2-2, with D perhaps TRBD2 (5 bases). Trimming cost V 1 base and J 4 bases, with 13 bases left between them. This CDR3 region has 16 residues. Germline loops: CDR1 LNHDA, CDR2 SQIVND (reference sequence). The CDR3 DNA sequence: TGTGCCAGTAGTATAGTGCCGCAAGCGGCCACCGGGGAGCTGTTTTTT. This translates into CASSIVPQAATGELFF. The full variable domain, its missing parts supplied by reference TRBV19 and TRBJ2-2, is DGGITQSPKYLFRKEGQNVTLSCEQNLNHDAMYWYRQDPGQGLRLIYYSQIVNDFQKGDIAEGYSVSREKKESFPLTVTSAQKNPTAFYLCASSIVPQAATGELFFGEGSRLTVL.

This clonotype was detected only a few times. The chain has TRBV14 and TRBJ1-1; 8 bases align to TRBD1. V trimming: 0 bases; J trimming: 1 base; junction bases outside the gene matches: 4. This CDR3 is built from 16 residues. CDR1 and CDR2 from the germline V gene are SGHDN and FVKESK. The CDR3 region has the DNA TGTGCCAGCAGCCAAGATGTCAGGGGGCCGAACACTGAAGCTTTCTTT. It specifies CASSQDVRGPNTEAFF. Full variable domain (outside the CDR3, taken from reference TRBV14 and TRBJ1-1): EAGVTQFPSHSVIEKGQTVTLRCDPISGHDNLYWYRRVMGKEIKFLLHFVKESKQDESGMPNNRFLAERTGGTYSTLKVQPAELEDSGVYFCASSQDVRGPNTEAFFGQGTRLTVV.

The sample holds a few counts of this clonotype. The chain combines TRBV27 with TRBJ2-3; a weak D match, TRBD1 (5 bases). The CDR3 contains 14 residues. The germline V gene has CDR1 MNHEY and CDR2 SMNVEV (reference sequence). Trimming shortened V by 4 bases and J by 2 bases, and 10 bases separated the two germline ends. The chain's CDR3 is CASSSRQTTDTQYF. The CDR3 DNA sequence: TGTGCCAGCAGTTCCCGACAGACCACAGATACGCAGTATTTT.

This clonotype was recorded at least ten times. V is TRBV20-1 and J is TRBJ2-3, with D tentatively TRBD1 (6 bases). Trimming took 6 bases from V and 3 from J, leaving 19 bases between them. This CDR3 spans 15 amino acids. Germline loops: CDR1 DFQATT, CDR2 SNEGSKA (reference sequence). In nucleotides, the CDR3 is TGCAGTGCCCCAACTGCCAGGGGTGAAACAGATACGCAGTATTTT. Residues: CSAPTARGETDTQYF.